This record concerns one T cell receptor (beta chain) sequence. This table comes from immunoSEQ multiplex PCR, and its TCRdb copy is limited to in-frame clones, with some not included. The sample records 100,000 or so clones, around 89% being singletons. The junction had 10 bases not matched to a gene; V was cut back by 0 bases and J by 5 bases. Germline CDR1 reads PRHDT; CDR2 reads FYEKMQ (reference sequence). The CDR3 covers 18 residues. The data were taken from a study of glioma-infiltrating T cells after dendritic cell vaccination. For the study at large: Patients received three intradermal dendritic cell vaccine injections at biweekly intervals.

Time point meaning: after dendritic cell vaccination, including at tumor progression/relapse. The starting material was blood, obtained after dendritic cell vaccination. The chain has TRBV13 and TRBJ2-7, with 13 bases aligning to TRBD2. The receptor was isolated from a human donor with glioblastoma. The CDR3 region is CASSLGFSTSGRVHEQYF. CDR3 nucleotide sequence: TGTGCCAGCAGCTTAGGATTTTCCACTAGCGGGAGGGTCCACGAGCAGTACTTC.